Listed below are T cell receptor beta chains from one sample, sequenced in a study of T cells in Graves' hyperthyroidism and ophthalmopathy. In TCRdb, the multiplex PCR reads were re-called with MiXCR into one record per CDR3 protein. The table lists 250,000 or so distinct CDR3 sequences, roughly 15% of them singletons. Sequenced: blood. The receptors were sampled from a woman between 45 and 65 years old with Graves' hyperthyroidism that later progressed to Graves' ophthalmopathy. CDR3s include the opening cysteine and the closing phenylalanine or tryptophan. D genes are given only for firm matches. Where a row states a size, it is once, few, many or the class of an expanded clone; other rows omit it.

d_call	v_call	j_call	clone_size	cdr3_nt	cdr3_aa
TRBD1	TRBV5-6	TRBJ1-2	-	TGTGCCAGCAGCCCCGGGGAGGGGGCCTGGGGCTACACCTTC	CASSPGEGAWGYTF
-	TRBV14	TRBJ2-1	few	TGTGCCAGCAGCCAAGGGTCGGCGGTACCCTACAATGAGCAGTTCTTC	CASSQGSAVPYNEQFF
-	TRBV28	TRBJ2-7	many	TGTGCCAGCAGTTTAATCTATGGGTCCTACGAGCAGTACTTC	CASSLIYGSYEQYF
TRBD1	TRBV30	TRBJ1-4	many	TGTGCCTGGAGTGTCCAGGGGGAGCATGAAAAACTGTTTTTT	CAWSVQGEHEKLFF
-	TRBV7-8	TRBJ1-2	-	TGTGCCAGCAGCTTAGGGGCTGGGAAGGGACAACTGACCTATGGCTACACCTTC	CASSLGAGKGQLTYGYTF
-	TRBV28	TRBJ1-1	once	TGTGCCAGCAGTTTCGGATCAAGGGGGTTTGGCACTGAAGCTTTCTTT	CASSFGSRGFGTEAFF
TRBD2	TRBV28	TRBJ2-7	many	TGTGCCAGCAGTTTCGGTGTGGGCGGGAGGAGCCACGAGCAGTACTTC	CASSFGVGGRSHEQYF
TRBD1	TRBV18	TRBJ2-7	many	TGTGCCAGCTCCCAAGGACAGGCCGAGCAGTACTTC	CASSQGQAEQYF
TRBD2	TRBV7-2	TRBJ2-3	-	TGTGCCAGCAGCTACCTAGCGGGAATCGGAGATACGCAGTATTTT	CASSYLAGIGDTQYF
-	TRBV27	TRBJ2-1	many	TGTGCCAGCAATCGACTGGCAGCTAGCTCCTACAATGAGCAGTTCTTC	CASNRLAASSYNEQFF
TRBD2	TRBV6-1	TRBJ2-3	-	TGTGCCAGCAGTGATTGGGGACTAGCGGGAGATGGGGGTCGGAGCACAGATACGCAGTATTTT	CASSDWGLAGDGGRSTDTQYF
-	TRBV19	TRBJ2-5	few	TGTGCCAGTATCAGGGCCGAGGAGACCCAGTACTTC	CASIRAEETQYF
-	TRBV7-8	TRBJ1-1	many	TGTGCCAGCAGCTTAGGTGTACGGGGGATTGAAGCTTTCTTT	CASSLGVRGIEAFF
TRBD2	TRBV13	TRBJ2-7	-	TGTGCCTCGGGACTAGCGGGAGGGCCTAACGGGGGCCTCGAGCAGTACTTC	CASGLAGGPNGGLEQYF
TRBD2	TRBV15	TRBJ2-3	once	TGTGCCACCAGCATAGGGACTAGCGGGGGCACAGATACGCAGTATTTT	CATSIGTSGGTDTQYF
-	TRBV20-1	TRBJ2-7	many	TGCAGTGCTCCCCTAAGGTGGCAGGGGAAGGACGAGCAGTACTTC	CSAPLRWQGKDEQYF
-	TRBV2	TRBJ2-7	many	TGTGCCAGCAATAGGGGGGACGGTGTTGGCTACGAGCAGTACTTC	CASNRGDGVGYEQYF
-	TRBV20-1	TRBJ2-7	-	TGCAGTGCTGTCGGGAAGGCGGAGTACTACGAGCAGTACTTC	CSAVGKAEYYEQYF
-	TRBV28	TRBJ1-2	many	TGTGCCAGCAGTTCACGGACGGCGGAGGGCTACACCTTC	CASSSRTAEGYTF
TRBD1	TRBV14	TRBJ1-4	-	TGTGCCAGCAGCCAAACCGGGACAGCAAATGAAAAACTGTTTTTT	CASSQTGTANEKLFF
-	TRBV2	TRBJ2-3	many	TGTGCCAGCAGTGGCCGCACAGATACGCAGTATTTT	CASSGRTDTQYF
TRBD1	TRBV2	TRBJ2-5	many	TGTGCCGGGACAGGGGCCCAAGAGACCCAGTACTTC	CAGTGAQETQYF
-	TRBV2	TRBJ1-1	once	TGTGCCAGCAGTGAATCTGTAACAGAAGCTTTCTTT	CASSESVTEAFF
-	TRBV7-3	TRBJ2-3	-	TGTGCCAGCAGCTTAGGGGGGCGATTCACAGATACGCAGTATTTT	CASSLGGRFTDTQYF
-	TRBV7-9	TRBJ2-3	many	TGTGCCAGCAGCTTATACGGCAGGGGGTCCGGGAGAGATACGCAGTATTTT	CASSLYGRGSGRDTQYF
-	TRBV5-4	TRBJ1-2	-	TGTGCCAGCAGCTTCGGGGGTTTTAGCGGCTACACCTTC	CASSFGGFSGYTF
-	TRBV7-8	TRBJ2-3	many	TGTGCCAGCAGCTTATCATTGGGCGGGAATGGGGCAGATACGCAGTATTTT	CASSLSLGGNGADTQYF
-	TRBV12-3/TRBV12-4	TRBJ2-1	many	TGTGCCAGCAGTTTGCGGGACAGCCGGCAGAATGAGCAGTTCTTC	CASSLRDSRQNEQFF
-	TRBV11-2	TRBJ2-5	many	TGTGCCAGCAGCTTAGTTCCCAGGGGAGAGACCCAGTACTTC	CASSLVPRGETQYF
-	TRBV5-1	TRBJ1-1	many	TGCGCCAGCAGCCCTTCGACCGGACCAGGGGAAGCTTTCTTT	CASSPSTGPGEAFF
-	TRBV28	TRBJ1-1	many	TGTGCCAGCAGTTCTCCGGGGATGAACACTGAAGCTTTCTTT	CASSSPGMNTEAFF
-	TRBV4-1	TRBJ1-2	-	TGCGCCAGCAGCCAAGATCCCGCGCGGAGCTATGGCTACACCTTC	CASSQDPARSYGYTF
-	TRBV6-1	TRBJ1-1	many	TGTGCCAGCAGCGAAACTAATAGGAACACTGAAGCTTTCTTT	CASSETNRNTEAFF
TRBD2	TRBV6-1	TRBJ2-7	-	TGTGCCAGCAGTGTGATCGCCACTAGCGGAACCTACGAGCAGTACTTC	CASSVIATSGTYEQYF
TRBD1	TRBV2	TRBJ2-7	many	TGTGCCAGCAGTTCCTCAGGGGGCTCCTACGAGCAGTACTTC	CASSSSGGSYEQYF